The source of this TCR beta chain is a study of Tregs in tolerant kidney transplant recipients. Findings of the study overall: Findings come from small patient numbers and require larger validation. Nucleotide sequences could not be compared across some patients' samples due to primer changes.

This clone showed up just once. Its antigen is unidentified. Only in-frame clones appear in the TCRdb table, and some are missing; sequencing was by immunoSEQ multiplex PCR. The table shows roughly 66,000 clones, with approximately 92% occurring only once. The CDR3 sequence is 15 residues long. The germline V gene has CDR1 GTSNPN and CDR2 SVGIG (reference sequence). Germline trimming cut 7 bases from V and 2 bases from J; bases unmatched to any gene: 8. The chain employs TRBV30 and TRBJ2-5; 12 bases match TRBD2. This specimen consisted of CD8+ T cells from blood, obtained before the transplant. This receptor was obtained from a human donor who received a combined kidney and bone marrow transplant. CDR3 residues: CAYSSGGDLQETQYF. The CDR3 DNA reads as TGTGCCTACTCTAGCGGGGGGGACCTTCAAGAGACCCAGTACTTC.